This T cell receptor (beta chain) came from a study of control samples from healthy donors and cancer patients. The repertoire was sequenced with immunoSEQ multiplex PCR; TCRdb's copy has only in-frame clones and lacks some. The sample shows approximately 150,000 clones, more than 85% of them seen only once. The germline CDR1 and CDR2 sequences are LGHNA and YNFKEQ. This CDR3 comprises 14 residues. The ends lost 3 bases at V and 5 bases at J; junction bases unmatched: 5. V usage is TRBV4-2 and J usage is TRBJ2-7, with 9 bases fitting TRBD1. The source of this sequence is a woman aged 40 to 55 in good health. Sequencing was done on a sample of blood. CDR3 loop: CASSQPTGGDEQYF. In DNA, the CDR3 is TGTGCCAGCAGCCAGCCCACAGGGGGCGACGAGCAGTACTTC.